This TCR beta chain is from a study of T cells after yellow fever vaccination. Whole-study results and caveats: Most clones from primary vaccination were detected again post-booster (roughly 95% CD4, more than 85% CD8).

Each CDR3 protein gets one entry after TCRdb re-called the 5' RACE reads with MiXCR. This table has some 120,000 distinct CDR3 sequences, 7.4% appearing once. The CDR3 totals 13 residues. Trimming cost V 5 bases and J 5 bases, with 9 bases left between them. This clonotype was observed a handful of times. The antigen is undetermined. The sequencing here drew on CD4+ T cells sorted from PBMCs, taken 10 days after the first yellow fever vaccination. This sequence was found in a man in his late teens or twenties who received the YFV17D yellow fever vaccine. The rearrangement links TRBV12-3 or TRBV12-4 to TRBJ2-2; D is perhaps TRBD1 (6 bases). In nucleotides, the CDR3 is TGTGCCAGCAGTAGACAGGTTACCGGGGAGCTGTTTTTT. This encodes CASSRQVTGELFF.